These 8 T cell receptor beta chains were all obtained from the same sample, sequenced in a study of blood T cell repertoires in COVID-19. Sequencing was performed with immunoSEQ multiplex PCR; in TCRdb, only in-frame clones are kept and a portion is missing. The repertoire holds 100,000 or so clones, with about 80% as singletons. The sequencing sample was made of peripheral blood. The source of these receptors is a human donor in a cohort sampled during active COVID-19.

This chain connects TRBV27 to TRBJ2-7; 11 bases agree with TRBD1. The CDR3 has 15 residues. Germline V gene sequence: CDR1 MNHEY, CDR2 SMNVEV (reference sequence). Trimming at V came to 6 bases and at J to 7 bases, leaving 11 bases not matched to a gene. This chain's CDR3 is CASSPGTGGTGEQYF. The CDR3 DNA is TGTGCCAGCAGCCCCGGGACAGGGGGGACGGGAGAGCAGTACTTC.

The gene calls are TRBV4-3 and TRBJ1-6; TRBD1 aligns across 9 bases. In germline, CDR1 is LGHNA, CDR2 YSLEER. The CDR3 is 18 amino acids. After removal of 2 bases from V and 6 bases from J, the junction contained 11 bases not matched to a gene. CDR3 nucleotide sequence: TGCGCCAGCAGCCAATCCGTCCAGCGGACAGGGGCTAATTCACCCCTCCACTTT. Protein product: CASSQSVQRTGANSPLHF.

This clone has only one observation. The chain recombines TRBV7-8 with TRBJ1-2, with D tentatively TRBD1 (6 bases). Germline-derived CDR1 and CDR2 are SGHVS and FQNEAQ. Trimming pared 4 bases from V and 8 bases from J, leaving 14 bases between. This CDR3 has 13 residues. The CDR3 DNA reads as TGTGCCAGCAGCTCGGGACATAGCTCCGGCTACACCTTC. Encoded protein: CASSSGHSSGYTF.

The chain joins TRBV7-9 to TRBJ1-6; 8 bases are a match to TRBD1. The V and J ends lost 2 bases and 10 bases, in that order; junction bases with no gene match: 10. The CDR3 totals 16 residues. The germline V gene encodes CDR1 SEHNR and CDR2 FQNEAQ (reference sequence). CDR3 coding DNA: TGTGCCAGCAGCTTATGGACAGGGATTCTAGGCTCACCCCTCCACTTT. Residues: CASSLWTGILGSPLHF.

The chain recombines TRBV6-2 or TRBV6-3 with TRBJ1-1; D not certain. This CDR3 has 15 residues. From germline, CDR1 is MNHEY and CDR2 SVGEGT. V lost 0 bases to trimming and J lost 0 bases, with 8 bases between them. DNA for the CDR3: TGTGCCAGCAGTTACTCAGTAGCGGTGAACACTGAAGCTTTCTTT. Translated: CASSYSVAVNTEAFF.

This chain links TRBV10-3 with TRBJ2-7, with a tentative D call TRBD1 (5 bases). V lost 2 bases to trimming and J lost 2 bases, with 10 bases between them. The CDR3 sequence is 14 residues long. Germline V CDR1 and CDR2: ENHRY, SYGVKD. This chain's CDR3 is CAISETTGAYEQYF. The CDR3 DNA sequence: TGTGCCATCAGTGAGACAACAGGAGCCTACGAGCAGTACTTC.

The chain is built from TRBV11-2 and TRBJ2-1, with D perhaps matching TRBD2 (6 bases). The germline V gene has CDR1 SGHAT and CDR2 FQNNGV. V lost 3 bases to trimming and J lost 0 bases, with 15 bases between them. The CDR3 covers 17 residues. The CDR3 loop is CASSFQVAANSYNEQFF. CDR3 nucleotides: TGTGCCAGCAGCTTTCAGGTAGCGGCTAACTCCTACAATGAGCAGTTCTTC.

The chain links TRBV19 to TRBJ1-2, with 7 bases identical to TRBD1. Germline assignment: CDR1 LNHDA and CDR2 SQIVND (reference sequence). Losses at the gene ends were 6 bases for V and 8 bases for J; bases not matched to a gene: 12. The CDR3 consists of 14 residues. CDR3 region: CASRAGTVSRGYTF. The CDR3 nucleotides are TGTGCCAGTAGAGCCGGGACAGTTTCAAGGGGCTACACCTTC. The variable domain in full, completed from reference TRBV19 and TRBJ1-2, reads DGGITQSPKYLFRKEGQNVTLSCEQNLNHDAMYWYRQDPGQGLRLIYYSQIVNDFQKGDIAEGYSVSREKKESFPLTVTSAQKNPTAFYLCASRAGTVSRGYTFGSGTRLTVV.